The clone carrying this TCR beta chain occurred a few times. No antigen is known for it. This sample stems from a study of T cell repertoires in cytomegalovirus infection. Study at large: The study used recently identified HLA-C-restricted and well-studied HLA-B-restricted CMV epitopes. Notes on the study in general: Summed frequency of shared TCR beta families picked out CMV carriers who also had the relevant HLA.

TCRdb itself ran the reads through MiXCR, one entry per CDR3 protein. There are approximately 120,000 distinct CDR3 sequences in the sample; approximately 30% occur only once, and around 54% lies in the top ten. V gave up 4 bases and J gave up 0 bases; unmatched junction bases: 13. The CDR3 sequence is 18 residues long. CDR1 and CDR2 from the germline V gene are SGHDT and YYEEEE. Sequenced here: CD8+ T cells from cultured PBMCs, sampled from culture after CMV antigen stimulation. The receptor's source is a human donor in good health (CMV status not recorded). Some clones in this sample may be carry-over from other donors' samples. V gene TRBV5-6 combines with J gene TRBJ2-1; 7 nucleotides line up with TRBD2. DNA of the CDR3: TGTGCCAGCAGCCCCACGCGGGAGACGGGTACCTCCTACAATGAGCAGTTCTTC. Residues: CASSPTRETGTSYNEQFF.